The source of this T cell receptor beta chain is a study of blood T cell repertoires in COVID-19. The junction had 8 bases not matched to a gene; V was cut back by 2 bases and J by 6 bases. There are 16 residues in the CDR3. Looked up from germline, CDR1 is MNHEY and CDR2 is SMNVEV (reference sequence). Clones were sequenced by immunoSEQ multiplex PCR, and TCRdb holds only the in-frame ones, with some missing. The sample records approximately 210,000 clones, approximately 84% being singletons. The sequenced material came from peripheral blood. The sequence was collected from a woman aged 45 to 65 with active or convalescent COVID-19. V usage is TRBV27 and J usage is TRBJ2-2; 8 nucleotides agree with TRBD1. For the CDR3, the DNA is TGTGCCAGCAGTTTAGGGGCAGGGGGCATCGCCGGGGAGCTGTTTTTT. Translated, it gives CASSLGAGGIAGELFF.